Reported below is one TCR beta chain. The germline gene is not matched at one end of the junction; a read error may be the cause. These data belong to a study of T-cell reconstitution after alpha-beta-depleted transplantation in children. Preparation of the TCRbeta library was carried out with unique molecular identifiers. TCRdb analysed the PCR reads with MiXCR anew, one entry per CDR3 protein. The sample includes 400,000 to 500,000 distinct CDR3 sequences, roughly 10% of them seen just once. This receptor was taken from a human donor who donated a stem cell graft to a child with acute myeloid leukemia. Sequencing used PBMCs from the stem cell graft donor, obtained from the stem cell graft.

The CDR3 here is CACSIRDRDVFEQFF. In nucleotides, the CDR3 is TGTGCCTGCAGCATCCGGGACAGAGATGTCTTTGAGCAGTTCTTC. This chain connects TRBV6-2 or TRBV6-3 to TRBJ2-1, with 7 bases matching TRBD1. CDR1 is MNHEY, CDR2 SVGEGT, per germline. The CDR3 length is 15 residues.